This entry describes one T cell receptor beta chain. Its cognate antigen has yet to be identified. No per-base quality is available; no much larger clone lies one base away. In the ViraFEST assay, PBMC were stimulated with viral peptide pools, and TCR sequencing was then used to find antigen-specific CD4+ T cell clonotypes based on their expansion. After 10 days of culture, CD4+ T cells were isolated with the EasySep CD4+ T cell isolation kit. Two doses of either the BNT162b2 or the mRNA-1273 mRNA SARS-CoV-2 vaccine were administered to participants. Negative nucleocapsid antibody results before and after vaccination confirmed that the healthy vaccine recipients had no prior SARS-CoV-2 infection. Each well held more than 1.5 million PBMC cultured in IMDM containing approximately 5.2% human AB serum, roughly 10 IU/ml IL-2 and gentamicin, along with approximately 10 ug/ml peptides. On days 3 and 7, half of the culture medium was replaced with fresh IL-2-containing medium. Each peptide stimulation condition was cultured in triplicate wells unless otherwise noted. Using Ficoll-Paque Plus gradient centrifugation, PBMC were separated from whole blood and then either used fresh or cryopreserved at -140C. The overlapping peptide pools covered the spike proteins of SARS-CoV-2 as well as those of the common cold coronaviruses HCoV-NL63, HCoV-OC43 and HCoV-229E. The QIAamp micro DNA kit was used to extract genomic DNA from the cultured CD4+ T cells.

This sample is part of a study of vaccination effects on CD4 cells after COVID-19 (dated 2022 in TCRdb). Notes on the research overall: Across the study, the median time from the second dose to post-vaccine sampling was 72 days (range 14 to 241). SARS-CoV-2 spike-specific CD4+ TCR repertoires from before and after mRNA vaccination were compared in COVID-19 convalescent patients and in infection-naive vaccine recipients. Altogether, roughly 10 COVID-19 convalescent patients and several SARS-CoV-2-naive healthy vaccine recipients made up the full study. Cultures from other donors in the study were sequenced with the Oncomine TCR Beta short-read assay on an Illumina iSeq 100.

According to the germline V gene (reference sequence), CDR1 reads LNHDA and CDR2 reads SQIVND. V is reduced by 0 bases and J by 0 bases, leaving a spacing of 11 bases between them. Spanning cysteine to phenylalanine, the CDR3 consists of 17 amino acids. Only the CDR3 DNA is retained, 51 bases long and in frame from the first base. To prepare the library, the immunoSEQ multiplex PCR assay was applied. DNA from the cultured, isolated CD4+ T cells was subjected to TCR beta CDR3 sequencing. The paper's data handling went like this. The analysis removed non-productive TCR sequences, trimmed reads to the CDR3 region, and retained only CDR3s that were 7 or more amino acids long. Antigen-specific clonotypes were identified using the MANAFEST web app by comparison of expansion in peptide wells against reference cultures. To be called positive, a clone needed expansion at FDR<0.05 compared with the reference and with all other wells, an odds ratio greater than 5, and a frequency greater than 0.1% in two replicate wells. Cross-reactive clonotypes were defined as significantly expanded in SARS-CoV-2 spike wells and in at least one common cold coronavirus spike condition. Using the stringdist R package, CDR3 similarity was measured by Levenshtein distance, and unrooted trees were constructed with ape in R 3.6.1. TCRdb re-hosts the immuneACCESS table, in-frame sequences only. Its copies lack some clones; in the studies checked, an unresolved V gene accounts for under half of them, and the cause for the rest is not known. That table is the source of V, J and clone size, and D and trimming were worked out from the DNA. The sample data list about 59,000 clones, and about 73% of these were observed just once. The ten largest clonotypes hold 2% of the sample.

The investigation overall reported the following: In healthy vaccine recipients, vaccine-induced clones were almost all SARS-CoV-2 mono-reactive, with only 1 of 255 being cross-reactive with common cold coronaviruses. Limitations of the study were the small number of convalescent patients and the absence of early post-infection timepoints. Both infection-induced and vaccine-induced clones contracted markedly at late post-vaccination timepoints, which is consistent with waning T cell responses.

This TCR was sampled from a human donor who received a COVID-19 vaccine. The sequence joins TRBV19 to TRBJ2-2, with a weak D call of TRBD1 (6 bases match). The sample in question was CD4+ T cells from PBMCs cultured with HCoV-OC43 spike peptides, obtained after COVID-19 vaccination. Sample cell subset or site, as interpreted from the label and publication: HCoV-OC43 spike overlapping peptide pool stimulation. The DNA sequence is TGTGCCAGTAGTATAGATCCGGGACACACGAACACCGGGGAGCTGTTTTTT. This encodes CASSIDPGHTNTGELFF. The full variable domain, with segments outside the CDR3 supplied by the reference TRBV19 and TRBJ2-2 proteins, appears as DGGITQSPKYLFRKEGQNVTLSCEQNLNHDAMYWYRQDPGQGLRLIYYSQIVNDFQKGDIAEGYSVSREKKESFPLTVTSAQKNPTAFYLCASSIDPGHTNTGELFFGEGSRLTVL.